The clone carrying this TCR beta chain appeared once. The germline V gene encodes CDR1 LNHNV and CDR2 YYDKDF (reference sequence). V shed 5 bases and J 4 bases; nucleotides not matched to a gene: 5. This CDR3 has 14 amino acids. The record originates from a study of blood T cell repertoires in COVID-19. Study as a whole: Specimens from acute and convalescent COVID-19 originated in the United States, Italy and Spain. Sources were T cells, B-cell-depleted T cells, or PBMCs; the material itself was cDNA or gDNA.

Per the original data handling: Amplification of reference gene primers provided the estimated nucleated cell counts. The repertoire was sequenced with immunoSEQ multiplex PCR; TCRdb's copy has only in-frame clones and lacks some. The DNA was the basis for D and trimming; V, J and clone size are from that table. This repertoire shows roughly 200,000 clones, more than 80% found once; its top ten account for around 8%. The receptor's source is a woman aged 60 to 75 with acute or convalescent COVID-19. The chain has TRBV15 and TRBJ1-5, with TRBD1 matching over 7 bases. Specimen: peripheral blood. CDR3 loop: CATSSWDSNQPQHF. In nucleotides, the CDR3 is TGTGCCACCAGCTCCTGGGACAGTAATCAGCCCCAGCATTTT.